This T cell receptor beta chain derives from a study of blood T cell repertoires in COVID-19. Study at large: Material from acute and convalescent COVID-19 was sourced from the United States, Italy and Spain. Sample material is recorded as cDNA or gDNA derived from T cells, B-cell-depleted T cells, or PBMCs.

Original processing methods: Nucleated cell number was recorded as an estimate derived from reference gene primer amplification. Only in-frame clones appear in the TCRdb table, and some are missing; sequencing was by immunoSEQ multiplex PCR. V and J calls and clone size are those listed in that table; D and trimming were worked out from the DNA. Of a few hundred thousand clones detected, about 91% appear once; the ten largest clones hold under 15%. V was clipped by 2 bases and J by 2 bases, with 8 bases between them. This CDR3 spans 15 amino acids. Germline CDR1 and CDR2: SGHRS and YFSETQ. This clone has only one observation.

Sequencing was done on a sample of peripheral blood. This clonotype was obtained from a woman aged 55-69 years with acute or convalescent COVID-19. V gene TRBV5-1 combines with J gene TRBJ1-6, with a possible D match to TRBD1 (6 bases). The CDR3 here is CASSLQGTYNSPLHF. The CDR3 coding sequence is TGCGCCAGCAGCTTACAGGGTACCTATAATTCACCCCTCCACTTT.